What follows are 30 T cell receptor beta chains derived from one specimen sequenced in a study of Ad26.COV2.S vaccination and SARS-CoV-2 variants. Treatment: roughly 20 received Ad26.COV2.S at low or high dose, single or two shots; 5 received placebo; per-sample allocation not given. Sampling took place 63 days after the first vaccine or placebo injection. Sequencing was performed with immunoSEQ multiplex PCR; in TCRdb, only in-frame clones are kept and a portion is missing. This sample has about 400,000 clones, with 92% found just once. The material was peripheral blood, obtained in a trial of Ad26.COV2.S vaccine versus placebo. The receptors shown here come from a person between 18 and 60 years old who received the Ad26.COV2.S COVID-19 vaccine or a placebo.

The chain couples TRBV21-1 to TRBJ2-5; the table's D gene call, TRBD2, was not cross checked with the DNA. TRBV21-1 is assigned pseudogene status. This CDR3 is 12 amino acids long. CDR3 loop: CATPGGRETQYF. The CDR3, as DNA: TGTGCCACCCCGGGAGGGCGAGAGACCCAGTACTTC.

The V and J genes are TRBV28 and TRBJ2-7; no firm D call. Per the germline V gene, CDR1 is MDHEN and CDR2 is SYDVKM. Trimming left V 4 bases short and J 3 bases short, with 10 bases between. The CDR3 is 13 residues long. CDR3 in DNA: TGTGCCAGCAGTTATGGTCGGGTCTACGAGCAGTACTTC. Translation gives CASSYGRVYEQYF.

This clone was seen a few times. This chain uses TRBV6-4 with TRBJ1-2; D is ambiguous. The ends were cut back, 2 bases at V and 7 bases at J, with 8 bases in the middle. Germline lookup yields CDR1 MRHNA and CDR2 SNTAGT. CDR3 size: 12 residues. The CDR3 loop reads CASSDGGIGYTF. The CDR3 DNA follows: TGTGCCAGCAGTGACGGTGGAATTGGCTACACCTTC.

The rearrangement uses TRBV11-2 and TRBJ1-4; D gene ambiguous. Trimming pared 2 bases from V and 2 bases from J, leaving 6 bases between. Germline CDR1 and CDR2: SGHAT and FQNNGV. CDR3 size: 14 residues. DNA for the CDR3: TGTGCCAGCAGCTTATTAGGGACTAATGAAAAACTGTTTTTT. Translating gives CASSLLGTNEKLFF.

The CDR3: CASSEGAGAPSTDTQYF. The CDR3 DNA follows: TGCGCCAGCAGCGAGGGGGCGGGGGCACCGAGCACAGATACGCAGTATTTT. This chain joins TRBV5-1 and TRBJ2-3, with D possibly called TRBD1 or TRBD2 (7 bases each). V lost 4 bases, J lost 0 bases, and 18 bases lay in between. This CDR3 comprises 17 residues. The germline V gene encodes CDR1 SGHRS and CDR2 YFSETQ. The complete variable domain, with remaining parts taken from reference TRBV5-1 and TRBJ2-3, reads KAGVTQTPRYLIKTRGQQVTLSCSPISGHRSVSWYQQTPGQGLQFLFEYFSETQRNKGNFPGRFSGRQFSNSRSEMNVSTLELGDSALYLCASSEGAGAPSTDTQYFGPGTRLTVL.

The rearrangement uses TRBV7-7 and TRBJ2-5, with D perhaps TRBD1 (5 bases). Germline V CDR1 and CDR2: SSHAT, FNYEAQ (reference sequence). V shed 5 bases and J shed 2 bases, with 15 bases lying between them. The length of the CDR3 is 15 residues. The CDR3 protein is CASSITGSAQETQYF. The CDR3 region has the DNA TGTGCCAGCAGCATAACAGGAAGTGCTCAAGAGACCCAGTACTTC.

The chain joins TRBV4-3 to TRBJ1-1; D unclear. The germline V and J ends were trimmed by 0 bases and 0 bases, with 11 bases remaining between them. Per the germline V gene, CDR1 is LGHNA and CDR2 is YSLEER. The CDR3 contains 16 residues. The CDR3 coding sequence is TGCGCCAGCAGCCAAGATCGGGCGAGCATGAACACTGAAGCTTTCTTT. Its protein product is CASSQDRASMNTEAFF.

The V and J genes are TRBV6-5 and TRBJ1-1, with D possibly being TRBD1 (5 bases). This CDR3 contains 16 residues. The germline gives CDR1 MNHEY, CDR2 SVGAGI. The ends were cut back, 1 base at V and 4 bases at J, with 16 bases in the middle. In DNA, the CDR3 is TGTGCCAGCAGTTACTTAAGTACGTCGGGGCTCACTGAAGCTTTCTTT. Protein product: CASSYLSTSGLTEAFF.

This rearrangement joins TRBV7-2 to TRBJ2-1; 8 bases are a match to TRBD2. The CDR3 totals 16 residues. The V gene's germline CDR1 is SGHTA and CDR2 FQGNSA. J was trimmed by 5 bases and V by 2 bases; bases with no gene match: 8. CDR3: CASSLRRGLANNEQFF. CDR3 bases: TGTGCCAGCAGCTTAAGGCGAGGACTAGCAAACAATGAGCAGTTCTTC.

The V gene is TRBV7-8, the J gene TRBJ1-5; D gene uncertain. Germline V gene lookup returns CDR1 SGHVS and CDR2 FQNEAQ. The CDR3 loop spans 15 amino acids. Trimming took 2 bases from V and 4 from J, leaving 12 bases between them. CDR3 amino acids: CASSLFPGSNQPQHF. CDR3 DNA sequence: TGTGCCAGCAGCTTATTCCCCGGTTCAAATCAGCCCCAGCATTTT. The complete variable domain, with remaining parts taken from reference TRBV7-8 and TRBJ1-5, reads GAGVSQSPRYKVAKRGQDVALRCDPISGHVSLFWYQQALGQGPEFLTYFQNEAQLDKSGLPSDRFFAERPEGSVSTLKIQRTQQEDSAVYLCASSLFPGSNQPQHFGDGTRLSIL.

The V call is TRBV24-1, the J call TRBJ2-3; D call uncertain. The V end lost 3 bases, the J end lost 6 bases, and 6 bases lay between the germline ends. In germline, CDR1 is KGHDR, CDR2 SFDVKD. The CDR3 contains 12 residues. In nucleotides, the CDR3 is TGTGCCACCAGTGATATAGAGGATACGCAGTATTTT. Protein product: CATSDIEDTQYF.

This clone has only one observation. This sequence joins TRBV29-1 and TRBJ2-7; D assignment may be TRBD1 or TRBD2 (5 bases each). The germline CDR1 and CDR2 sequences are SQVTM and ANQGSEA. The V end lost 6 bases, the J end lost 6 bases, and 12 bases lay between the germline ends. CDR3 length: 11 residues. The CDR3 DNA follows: TGCAGCGTCTGCCGGGACGTCGAGCAGTACTTC. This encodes CSVCRDVEQYF.

CDR3 protein: CASHVQGNQPQHF. CDR3 nucleotides: TGTGCCAGCCACGTACAGGGCAATCAGCCCCAGCATTTT. This chain links TRBV5-4 with TRBJ1-5, with D perhaps TRBD1 (5 bases). V was clipped by 7 bases and J by 2 bases, with 10 bases between them. Germline CDR1 is SGHNT and CDR2 is YYREEE (reference sequence). The CDR3 totals 13 residues.

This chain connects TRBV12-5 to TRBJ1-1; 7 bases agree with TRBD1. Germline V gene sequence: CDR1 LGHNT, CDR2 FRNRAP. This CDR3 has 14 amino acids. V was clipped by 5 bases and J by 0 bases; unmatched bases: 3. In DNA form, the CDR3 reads TGTGCTAGTGGTGTGACAGGGTTGAACACTGAAGCTTTCTTT. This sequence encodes CASGVTGLNTEAFF. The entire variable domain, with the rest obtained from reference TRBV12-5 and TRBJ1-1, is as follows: DARVTQTPRHKVTEMGQEVTMRCQPILGHNTVFWYRQTMMQGLELLAYFRNRAPLDDSGMPKDRFSAEMPDATLATLKIQPSEPRDSAVYFCASGVTGLNTEAFFGQGTRLTVV.

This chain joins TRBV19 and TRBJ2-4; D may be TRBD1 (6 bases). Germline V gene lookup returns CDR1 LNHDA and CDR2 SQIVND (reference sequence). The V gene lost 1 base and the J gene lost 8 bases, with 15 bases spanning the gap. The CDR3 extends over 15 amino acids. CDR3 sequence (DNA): TGTGCCAGTAGTATAGTAAGGACAGAGGGCGACATTCAGTACTTC. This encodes CASSIVRTEGDIQYF.

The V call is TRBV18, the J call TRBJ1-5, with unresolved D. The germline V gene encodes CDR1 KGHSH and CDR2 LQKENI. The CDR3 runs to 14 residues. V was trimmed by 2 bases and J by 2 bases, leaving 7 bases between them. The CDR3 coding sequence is TGTGCCAGCTCACCATCAACGGGCAATCAGCCCCAGCATTTT. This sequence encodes CASSPSTGNQPQHF.

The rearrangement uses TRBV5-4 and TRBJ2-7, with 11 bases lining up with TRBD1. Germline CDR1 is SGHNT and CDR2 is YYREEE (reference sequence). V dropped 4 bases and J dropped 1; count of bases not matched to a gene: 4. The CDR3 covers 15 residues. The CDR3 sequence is CASSQDRGRSYEQYF. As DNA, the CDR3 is TGTGCCAGCAGCCAGGACAGGGGGCGATCCTACGAGCAGTACTTC. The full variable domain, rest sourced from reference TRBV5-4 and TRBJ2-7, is ETGVTQSPTHLIKTRGQQVTLRCSSQSGHNTVSWYQQALGQGPQFIFQYYREEENGRGNFPPRFSGLQFPNYSSELNVNALELDDSALYLCASSQDRGRSYEQYFGPGTRLTVT.

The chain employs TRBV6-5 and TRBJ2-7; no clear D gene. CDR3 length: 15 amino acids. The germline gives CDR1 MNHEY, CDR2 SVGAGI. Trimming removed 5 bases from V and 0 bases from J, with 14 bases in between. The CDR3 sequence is CASSITEHTSYEQYF. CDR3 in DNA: TGTGCCAGCAGTATAACGGAGCACACCTCCTACGAGCAGTACTTC.

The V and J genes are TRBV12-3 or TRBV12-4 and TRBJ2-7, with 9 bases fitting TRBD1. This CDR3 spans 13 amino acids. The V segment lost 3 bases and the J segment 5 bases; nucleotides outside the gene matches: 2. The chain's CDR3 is CASSFRTGDEQYF. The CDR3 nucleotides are TGTGCCAGCAGTTTTAGGACAGGGGACGAGCAGTACTTC.

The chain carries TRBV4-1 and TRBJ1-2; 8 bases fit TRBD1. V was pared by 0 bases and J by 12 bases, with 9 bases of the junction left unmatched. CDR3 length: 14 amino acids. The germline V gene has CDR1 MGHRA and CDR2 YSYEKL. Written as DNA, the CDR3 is TGCGCCAGCAGCCAAGATTTAGTTGGACAGGGCCACACCTTC. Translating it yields CASSQDLVGQGHTF.

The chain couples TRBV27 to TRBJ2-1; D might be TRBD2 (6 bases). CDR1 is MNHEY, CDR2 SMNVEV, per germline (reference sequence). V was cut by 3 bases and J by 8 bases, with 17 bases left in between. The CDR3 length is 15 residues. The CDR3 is CASSLGWGVSYEQFF. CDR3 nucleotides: TGTGCCAGCAGTTTGGGTTGGGGGGTAAGCTATGAGCAGTTCTTC.

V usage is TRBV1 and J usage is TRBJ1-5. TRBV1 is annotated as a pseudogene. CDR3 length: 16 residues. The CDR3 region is CTSSQPTGANNQPQHF. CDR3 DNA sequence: TGCACCAGCAGCCAACCGACGGGGGCCAACAATCAGCCCCAGCATTTT.

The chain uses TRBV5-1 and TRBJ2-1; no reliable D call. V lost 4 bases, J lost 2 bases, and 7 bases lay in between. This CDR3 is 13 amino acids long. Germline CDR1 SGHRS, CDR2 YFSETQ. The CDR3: CASSDGTYNEQFF. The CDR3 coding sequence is TGCGCCAGCAGCGATGGGACCTACAATGAGCAGTTCTTC.

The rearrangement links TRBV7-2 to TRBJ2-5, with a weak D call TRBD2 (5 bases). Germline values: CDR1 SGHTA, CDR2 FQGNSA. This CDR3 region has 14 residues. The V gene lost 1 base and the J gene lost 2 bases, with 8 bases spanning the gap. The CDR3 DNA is TGTGCCAGCAGCTTAGGCCGGGGACAAGAGACCCAGTACTTC. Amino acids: CASSLGRGQETQYF.

CDR3 coding DNA: TGTGCCAGCAGCCTAAGCGGGGGGTCGGGGTTCTTC. This encodes CASSLSGGSGFF. V is TRBV3-1 (or the pseudogene TRBV3-2) and J is TRBJ2-1, with TRBD2 matching over 9 bases. After removal of 4 bases from V and 15 bases from J, the junction contained 7 bases not matched to a gene. The germline V gene encodes CDR1 LGHDT and CDR2 YNNKEL (reference sequence). The CDR3 is 12 amino acids.

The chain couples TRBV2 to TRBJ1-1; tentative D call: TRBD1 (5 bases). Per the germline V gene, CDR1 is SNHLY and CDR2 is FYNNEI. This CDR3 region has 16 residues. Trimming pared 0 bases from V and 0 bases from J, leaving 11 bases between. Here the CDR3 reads CASSEALQGMNTEAFF. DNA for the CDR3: TGTGCCAGCAGTGAAGCGCTTCAGGGTATGAACACTGAAGCTTTCTTT. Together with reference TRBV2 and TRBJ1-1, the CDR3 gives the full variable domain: EPEVTQTPSHQVTQMGQEVILRCVPISNHLYFYWYRQILGQKVEFLVSFYNNEISEKSEIFDDQFSVERPDGSNFTLKIRSTKLEDSAMYFCASSEALQGMNTEAFFGQGTRLTVV.

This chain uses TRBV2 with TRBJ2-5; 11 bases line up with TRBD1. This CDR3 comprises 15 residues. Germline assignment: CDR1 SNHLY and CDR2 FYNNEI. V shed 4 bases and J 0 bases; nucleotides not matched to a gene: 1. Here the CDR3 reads CASSGDRGYQETQYF. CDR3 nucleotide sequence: TGTGCCAGCAGTGGGGACAGGGGGTACCAAGAGACCCAGTACTTC.

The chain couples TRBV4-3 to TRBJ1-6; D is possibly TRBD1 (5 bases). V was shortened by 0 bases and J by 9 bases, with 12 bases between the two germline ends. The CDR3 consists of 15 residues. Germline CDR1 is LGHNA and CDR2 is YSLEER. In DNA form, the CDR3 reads TGCGCCAGCAGCCAAGAGGGGGGTATAGGTTCACCCCTCCACTTT. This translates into CASSQEGGIGSPLHF.

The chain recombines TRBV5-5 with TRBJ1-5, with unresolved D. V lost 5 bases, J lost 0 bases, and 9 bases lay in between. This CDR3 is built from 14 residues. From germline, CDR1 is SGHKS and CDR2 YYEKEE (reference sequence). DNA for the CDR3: TGTGCCAGCAGTTCCCGTTATAGCAATCAGCCCCAGCATTTT. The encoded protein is CASSSRYSNQPQHF.

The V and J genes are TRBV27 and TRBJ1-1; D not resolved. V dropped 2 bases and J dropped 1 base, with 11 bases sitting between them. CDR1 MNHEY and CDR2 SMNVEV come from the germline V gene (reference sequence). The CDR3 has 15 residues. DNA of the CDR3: TGTGCCAGCAGTTTAATCCGGACTTGGAACACTGAAGCTTTCTTT. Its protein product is CASSLIRTWNTEAFF.